This TCR beta chain was sequenced during a study of cytomegalovirus exposure and HLA in healthy donors. Overall study findings and caveats: In an earlier analysis, in 587 donors, most V segments appeared productive either ~90% or ~30% of the time.

Germline-derived CDR1 and CDR2 are SGHDT and YYEEEE. The CDR3 contains 14 residues. V was clipped by 4 bases and J by 5 bases, with 16 bases between them. 13 Jbeta primers and 60 Vbeta primers were used for the PCR. Profiling relied on immunoSEQ multiplex PCR, and the TCRdb table lists in-frame clones only, not all of them. The table lists roughly 150,000 clones, approximately 80% of them singletons. In regard to this clone: Antigen unknown.

Specimen: PBMCs. This TCR came from a woman in her thirties or forties in good health and CMV-seronegative. The chain combines TRBV5-6 with TRBJ2-7; D not certain. The CDR3 region is CASSPPGGRHEQYF. In nucleotides, the CDR3 is TGTGCCAGCAGCCCTCCGGGTGGAAGACACGAGCAGTACTTC.